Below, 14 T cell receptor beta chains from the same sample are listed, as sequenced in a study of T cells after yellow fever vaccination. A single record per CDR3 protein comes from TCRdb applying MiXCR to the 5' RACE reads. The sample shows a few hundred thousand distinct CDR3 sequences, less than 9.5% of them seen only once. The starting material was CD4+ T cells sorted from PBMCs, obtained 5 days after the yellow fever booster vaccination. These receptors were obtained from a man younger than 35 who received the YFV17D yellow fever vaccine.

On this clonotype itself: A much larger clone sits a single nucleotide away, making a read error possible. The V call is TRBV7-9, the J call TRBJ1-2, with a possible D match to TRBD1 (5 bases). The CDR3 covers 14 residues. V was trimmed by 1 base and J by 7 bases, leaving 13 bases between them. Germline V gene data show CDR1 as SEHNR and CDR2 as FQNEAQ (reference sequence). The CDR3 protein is CASSLVGTAFGYTF. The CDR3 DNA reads TGTGCCAGCAGCTTAGTTGGGACGGCGTTTGGCTACACCTTC.

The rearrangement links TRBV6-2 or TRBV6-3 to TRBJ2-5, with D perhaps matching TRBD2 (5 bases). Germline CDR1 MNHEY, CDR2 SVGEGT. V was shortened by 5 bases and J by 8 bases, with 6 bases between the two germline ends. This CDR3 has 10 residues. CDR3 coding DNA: TGTGCCAGCAGTCGGGGAACCCAGTACTTC. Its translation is CASSRGTQYF.

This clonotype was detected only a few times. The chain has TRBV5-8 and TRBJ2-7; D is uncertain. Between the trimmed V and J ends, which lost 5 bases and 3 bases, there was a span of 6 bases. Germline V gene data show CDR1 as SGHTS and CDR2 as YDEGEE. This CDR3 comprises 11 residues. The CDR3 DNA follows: TGTGCCAGCAGTAAGCGCTACGAGCAGTACGTC. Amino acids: CASSKRYEQYV.

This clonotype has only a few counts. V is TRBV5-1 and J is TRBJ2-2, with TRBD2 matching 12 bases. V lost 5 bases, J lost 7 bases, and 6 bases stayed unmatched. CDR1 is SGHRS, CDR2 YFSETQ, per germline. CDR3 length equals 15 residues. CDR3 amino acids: CASRRTSGVIGELFF. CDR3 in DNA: TGCGCCAGCAGGCGGACTAGCGGGGTAATCGGGGAGCTGTTTTTT.

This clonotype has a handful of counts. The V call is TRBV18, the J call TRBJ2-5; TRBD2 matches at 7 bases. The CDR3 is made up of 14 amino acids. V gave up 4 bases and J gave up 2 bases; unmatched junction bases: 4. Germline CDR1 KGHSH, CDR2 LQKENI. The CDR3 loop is CASSQNSGQETQYF. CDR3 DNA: TGTGCCAGCTCACAGAATAGCGGGCAAGAGACCCAGTACTTC.

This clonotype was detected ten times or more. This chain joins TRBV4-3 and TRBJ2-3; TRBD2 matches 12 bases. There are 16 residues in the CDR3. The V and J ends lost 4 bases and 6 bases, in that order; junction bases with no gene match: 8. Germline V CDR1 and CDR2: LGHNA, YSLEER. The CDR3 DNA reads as TGCGCCAGCAGCCGTGGACTAGCGGGGCGGTGGGATACGCAGTATTTT. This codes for CASSRGLAGRWDTQYF.

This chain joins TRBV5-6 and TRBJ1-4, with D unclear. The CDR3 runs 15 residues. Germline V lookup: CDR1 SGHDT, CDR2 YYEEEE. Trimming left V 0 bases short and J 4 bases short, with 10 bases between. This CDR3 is CASSLGAGRNEKLFF. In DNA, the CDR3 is TGTGCCAGCAGCTTGGGGGCAGGCCGTAATGAAAAACTGTTTTTT.

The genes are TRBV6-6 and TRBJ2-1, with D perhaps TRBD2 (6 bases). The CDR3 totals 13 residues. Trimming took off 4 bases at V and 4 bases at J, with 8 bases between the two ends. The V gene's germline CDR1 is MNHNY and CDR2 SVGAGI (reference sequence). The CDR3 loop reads CASSWGGYNEQFF. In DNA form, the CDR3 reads TGTGCCAGCAGTTGGGGAGGATACAATGAGCAGTTCTTC.

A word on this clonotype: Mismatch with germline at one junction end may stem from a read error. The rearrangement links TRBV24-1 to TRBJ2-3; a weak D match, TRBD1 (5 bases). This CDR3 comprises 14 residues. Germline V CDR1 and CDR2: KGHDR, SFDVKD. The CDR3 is CAPRVGDYTDTQYF. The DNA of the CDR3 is TGTGCCCCCAGGGTAGGGGATTACACAGATACGCAGTATTTT.

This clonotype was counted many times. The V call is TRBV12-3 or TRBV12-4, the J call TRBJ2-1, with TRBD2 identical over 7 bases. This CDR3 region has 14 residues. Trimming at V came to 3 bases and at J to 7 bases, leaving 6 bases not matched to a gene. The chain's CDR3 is CASSFYGLGNEQFF. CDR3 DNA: TGTGCCAGCAGTTTTTATGGACTAGGGAATGAGCAGTTCTTC.

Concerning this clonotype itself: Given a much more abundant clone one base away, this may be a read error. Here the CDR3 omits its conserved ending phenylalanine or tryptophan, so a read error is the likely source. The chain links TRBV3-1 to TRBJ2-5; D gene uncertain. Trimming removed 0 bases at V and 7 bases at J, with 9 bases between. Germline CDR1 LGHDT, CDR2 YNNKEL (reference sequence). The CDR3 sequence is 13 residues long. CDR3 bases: TGTGCCAGCAGCCAAGATCGGAGAGCGACCCAGTACCTC. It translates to CASSQDRRATQYL.

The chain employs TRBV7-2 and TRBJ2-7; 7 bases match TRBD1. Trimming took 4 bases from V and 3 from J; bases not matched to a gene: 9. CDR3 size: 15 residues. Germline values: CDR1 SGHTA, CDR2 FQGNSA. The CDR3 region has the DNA TGTGCCAGCAGCTATCAGACAGGGCCCGTCTACGAGCAGTACTTC. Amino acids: CASSYQTGPVYEQYF. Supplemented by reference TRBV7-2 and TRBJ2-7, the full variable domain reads GAGVSQSPSNKVTEKGKDVELRCDPISGHTALYWYRQSLGQGLEFLIYFQGNSAPDKSGLPSDRFSAERTGGSVSTLTIQRTQQEDSAVYLCASSYQTGPVYEQYFGPGTRLTVT.

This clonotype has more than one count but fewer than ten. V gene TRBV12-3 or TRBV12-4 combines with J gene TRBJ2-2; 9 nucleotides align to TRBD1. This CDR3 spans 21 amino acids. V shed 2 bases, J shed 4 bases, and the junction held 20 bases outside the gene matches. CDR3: CASSLWRGTGRTFRVTGELFF. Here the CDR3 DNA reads TGTGCCAGCAGTTTATGGAGAGGGACAGGGAGAACCTTCCGAGTCACCGGGGAGCTGTTTTTT.

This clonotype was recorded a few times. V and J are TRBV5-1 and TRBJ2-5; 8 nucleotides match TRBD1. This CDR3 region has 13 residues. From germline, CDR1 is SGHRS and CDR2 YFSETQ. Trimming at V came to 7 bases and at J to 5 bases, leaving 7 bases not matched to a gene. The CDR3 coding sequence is TGCGCCAGCTCCGGACAGGGCGACGAGACCCAGTACTTC. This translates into CASSGQGDETQYF. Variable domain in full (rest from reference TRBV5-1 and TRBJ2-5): KAGVTQTPRYLIKTRGQQVTLSCSPISGHRSVSWYQQTPGQGLQFLFEYFSETQRNKGNFPGRFSGRQFSNSRSEMNVSTLELGDSALYLCASSGQGDETQYFGPGTRLLVL.